Listed below are T cell receptor beta chains from one sample, sequenced in a study of tumor-infiltrating lymphocytes in localized non-small cell lung cancer. This table comes from immunoSEQ multiplex PCR, and its TCRdb copy is limited to in-frame clones, with some not included. The sample records some 15,000 clones, 73% being singletons. Specimen: lung tumor tissue. The receptors were gathered from a human donor with non-small cell lung cancer. The CDR3 runs from the conserved cysteine through the conserved F or W. A D gene is named only where the DNA matches it firmly. Clone sizes are given selectively: once, few, many, or a class where the clone is expanded.

j_call: TRBJ1-4
clone_size: .
d_call: TRBD1
v_call: TRBV27
cdr3_aa: CASRVWTGGNEKLFF
cdr3_nt: TGTGCCAGCAGAGTCTGGACAGGGGGTAATGAAAAACTGTTTTTT

j_call: TRBJ1-2
clone_size: .
d_call: .
v_call: TRBV30
cdr3_aa: CAWSYPGTGNYGYTF
cdr3_nt: TGTGCCTGGAGTTACCCCGGGACGGGGAACTATGGCTACACCTTC

j_call: TRBJ2-1
clone_size: .
d_call: TRBD1
v_call: TRBV2
cdr3_aa: CASSVEVGTGDNEQFF
cdr3_nt: TGTGCCAGCAGTGTGGAGGTCGGGACAGGGGACAATGAGCAGTTCTTC

j_call: TRBJ1-5
clone_size: .
d_call: .
v_call: TRBV6-1
cdr3_aa: CASSEAGQASRPQHF
cdr3_nt: TGTGCCAGCAGTGAAGCGGGTCAGGCCAGTCGGCCCCAGCATTTT

j_call: TRBJ2-4
clone_size: .
d_call: TRBD2
v_call: TRBV5-1
cdr3_aa: CASSPGTSKNIQYF
cdr3_nt: TGCGCCAGCAGCCCCGGGACTAGCAAAAACATTCAGTACTTC

j_call: TRBJ2-2
clone_size: .
d_call: .
v_call: TRBV7-8
cdr3_aa: CASRGLANTGELFF
cdr3_nt: TGTGCCAGCCGAGGTCTAGCAAACACCGGGGAGCTGTTTTTT

j_call: TRBJ2-3
clone_size: .
d_call: TRBD2
v_call: TRBV6-1
cdr3_aa: CASSGLAGGTDTQYF
cdr3_nt: TGTGCCAGCAGTGGACTAGCGGGGGGCACAGATACGCAGTATTTT

j_call: TRBJ2-6
clone_size: .
d_call: TRBD2
v_call: TRBV19
cdr3_aa: CASRFGLAGLSGANVLTF
cdr3_nt: TGTGCCAGTAGGTTTGGACTAGCGGGACTCTCTGGGGCCAACGTCCTGACTTTC

j_call: TRBJ2-2
clone_size: .
d_call: .
v_call: TRBV5-1
cdr3_aa: CASSPTGNTGELFF
cdr3_nt: TGCGCCAGCAGCCCGACAGGGAACACCGGGGAGCTGTTTTTT

j_call: TRBJ2-1
clone_size: .
d_call: .
v_call: TRBV28
cdr3_aa: CASPPSLGPPTYNEQFF
cdr3_nt: TGTGCCAGCCCTCCTTCCTTAGGGCCTCCTACCTACAATGAGCAGTTCTTC

j_call: TRBJ1-2
clone_size: .
d_call: TRBD1
v_call: TRBV6-6
cdr3_aa: CASSPGQAGFYGYTF
cdr3_nt: TGTGCCAGCAGCCCAGGACAGGCCGGATTCTATGGCTACACCTTC

j_call: TRBJ1-1
clone_size: once
d_call: .
v_call: TRBV21-1
cdr3_aa: CASSKGRGGVDTEAFF
cdr3_nt: TGTGCCAGCAGCAAAGGAAGGGGAGGGGTCGACACTGAAGCTTTCTTT

j_call: TRBJ2-7
clone_size: few
d_call: .
v_call: TRBV28
cdr3_aa: CASSRAGATYEQYF
cdr3_nt: TGTGCCAGCAGCAGGGCGGGCGCGACCTACGAGCAGTACTTC

j_call: TRBJ2-1
clone_size: .
d_call: TRBD1
v_call: TRBV10-2
cdr3_aa: CASRQGYNEQFF
cdr3_nt: TGCGCCAGCAGACAGGGGTACAATGAGCAGTTCTTC

j_call: TRBJ2-3
clone_size: .
d_call: TRBD1
v_call: TRBV7-7
cdr3_aa: CASSYRGQPTDTQYF
cdr3_nt: TGTGCTAGCAGCTACAGGGGGCAGCCCACAGATACGCAGTATTTT

j_call: TRBJ2-3
clone_size: .
d_call: .
v_call: TRBV7-9
cdr3_aa: CASSSTWDTQYF
cdr3_nt: TGTGCCAGCAGCTCAACTTGGGATACGCAGTATTTT

j_call: TRBJ1-2
clone_size: few
d_call: TRBD1
v_call: TRBV28
cdr3_aa: CASSLHPGQNYGYTF
cdr3_nt: TGTGCCAGCAGTTTACATCCGGGACAGAACTATGGCTACACCTTC

j_call: TRBJ2-5
clone_size: .
d_call: TRBD2
v_call: TRBV5-1
cdr3_aa: CASSFSGGLPEAQYF
cdr3_nt: TGCGCCAGCAGCTTTAGCGGGGGCTTACCGGAGGCCCAGTACTTC